The 11 T cell receptor beta chains listed next were all sequenced from one sample in a study of radiation and T cells in renal cell carcinoma. Time point specified: blood 2 weeks post-SBRT. The treatment here: 15 Gy SBRT to primary tumor, nephrectomy 4 weeks later. Some clones are missing from TCRdb's copy, which holds only in-frame ones; the method was immunoSEQ multiplex PCR. The table records 25,000 to 30,000 clones, over 75% of them present only once. This specimen was blood, taken from a patient whose treatment included radiotherapy and nephrectomy. The receptors were gathered from a man aged 55-75 years with renal cell carcinoma.

This clone showed up just once. CDR3 amino acids: CASSFSGRRVAGFNTGELFF. The CDR3, as DNA: TGTGCCAGCAGCTTCTCTGGGAGACGGGTAGCGGGGTTCAACACCGGGGAGCTGTTTTTT. The chain is built from TRBV5-5 and TRBJ2-2; 8 bases are a match to TRBD2. In germline, CDR1 is SGHKS, CDR2 YYEKEE (reference sequence). Trimming cost V 2 bases and J 2 bases; bases outside gene matches: 17. This CDR3 spans 20 amino acids.

The rearrangement links TRBV7-9 to TRBJ1-5; no definite D call. Trimming pared 1 base from V and 6 bases from J, leaving 7 bases between. This CDR3 is 13 amino acids long. The germline CDR1 and CDR2 sequences are SEHNR and FQNEAQ (reference sequence). DNA of the CDR3: TGTGCCAGCAGCTTAGAGGGTTTTCAGCCCCAGCATTTT. The encoded protein is CASSLEGFQPQHF.

The CDR3 nucleotides are TGTGCTAGTGGCCCCAACCCGATCTCAGACACTGAAGCTTTCTTT. It yields the protein CASGPNPISDTEAFF. The rearrangement links TRBV12-5 to TRBJ1-1; no clear D. With 6 bases removed from V and 3 bases from J, the gap between germline ends came to 17 bases. The germline V gene encodes CDR1 LGHNT and CDR2 FRNRAP. CDR3 length: 15 residues.

This clone was detected only a few times. The J gene is TRBJ1-5, the V gene TRBV18; 7 bases line up with TRBD1. J lost 0 bases, V lost 2 bases, and 4 bases had no gene match. CDR3 length equals 16 residues. CDR1 KGHSH and CDR2 LQKENI come from the germline V gene. The CDR3 region is CASSPDRADSNQPQHF. DNA for the CDR3: TGTGCCAGCTCACCAGACAGGGCCGATAGCAATCAGCCCCAGCATTTT.

The chain carries TRBV19 and TRBJ2-2; D unresolved. This CDR3 has 13 amino acids. The V gene's germline CDR1 is LNHDA and CDR2 SQIVND (reference sequence). V was clipped by 5 bases and J by 1 base, with 5 bases between them. The CDR3 DNA reads TGTGCCAGTAGTCCCCAGAACACCGGGGAGCTGTTTTTT. Amino acid sequence: CASSPQNTGELFF.

The chain is built from TRBV9 and TRBJ2-1, with no clear D. Germline CDR1 is SGDLS and CDR2 is YYNGEE. Between the trimmed V and J ends, which lost 3 bases and 8 bases, there was a span of 12 bases. This CDR3 comprises 13 residues. CDR3 region: CASSGRLFDEQFF. The DNA for the CDR3 is TGTGCCAGCAGCGGCCGGCTTTTCGATGAGCAGTTCTTC.

This chain joins TRBV27 and TRBJ2-7; possible D gene TRBD2, 6 bases. Germline V gene data show CDR1 as MNHEY and CDR2 as SMNVEV (reference sequence). The CDR3 has 18 amino acids. The V gene lost 5 bases and the J gene lost 5 bases, with 28 bases spanning the gap. The CDR3 protein is CASSRYSGASGSTHEQYF. The CDR3 DNA is TGTGCCAGCAGTCGTTATTCGGGAGCATCAGGGTCCACCCACGAGCAGTACTTC.

The CDR3 nucleotides are TGTGCCAGCAGTTTATCGGCTAGCGGGAGGGCAACAGATACGCAGTATTTT. The encoded protein is CASSLSASGRATDTQYF. J is TRBJ2-3 and V is TRBV27; 12 nucleotides align to TRBD2. This CDR3 contains 17 residues. The trim removed 0 bases at V and 3 bases at J, leaving 4 bases unmatched. CDR1 MNHEY and CDR2 SMNVEV come from the germline V gene (reference sequence).

CDR3 residues: CASSLESTGLGTEAFF. CDR3 DNA: TGTGCCAGCTCACTAGAATCGACAGGGCTTGGCACTGAAGCTTTCTTT. J is TRBJ1-1 and V is TRBV18; 7 bases agree with TRBD1. Germline loops: CDR1 KGHSH, CDR2 LQKENI. CDR3 length equals 16 residues. V shed 4 bases, J shed 4 bases, and the junction held 12 bases outside the gene matches. The complete variable domain, with remaining parts taken from reference TRBV18 and TRBJ1-1, reads NAGVMQNPRHLVRRRGQEARLRCSPMKGHSHVYWYRQLPEEGLKFMVYLQKENIIDESGMPKERFSAEFPKEGPSILRIQQVVRGDSAAYFCASSLESTGLGTEAFFGQGTRLTVV.

The J gene is TRBJ2-7, the V gene TRBV2; 7 bases fit TRBD1. V dropped 5 bases and J dropped 6; count of bases not matched to a gene: 25. Looked up from germline, CDR1 is SNHLY and CDR2 is FYNNEI. This CDR3 is 19 amino acids long. CDR3 sequence (DNA): TGTGCCAGCAGTCCGAAGGGGGCGACTCTCCTACGAGCCAGTCTCGAGCAGTACTTC. As protein: CASSPKGATLLRASLEQYF. Complete variable domain (other parts from reference TRBV2 and TRBJ2-7): EPEVTQTPSHQVTQMGQEVILRCVPISNHLYFYWYRQILGQKVEFLVSFYNNEISEKSEIFDDQFSVERPDGSNFTLKIRSTKLEDSAMYFCASSPKGATLLRASLEQYFGPGTRLTVT.

The chain couples TRBV27 to TRBJ1-1; 8 bases map to TRBD1. The CDR3 is 16 amino acids. Trimming removed 1 base from V and 1 base from J; junction bases left unmatched: 5. Germline assignment: CDR1 MNHEY and CDR2 SMNVEV (reference sequence). CDR3 loop: CASSLYRGSRNTEAFF. Here the CDR3 DNA reads TGTGCCAGCAGTTTATACAGGGGGAGTAGGAACACTGAAGCTTTCTTT.